This T cell receptor (beta chain) appears in the sequencing data of a study of blood T cell repertoires in COVID-19. Study information: From T cells, B-cell-depleted T cells, or PBMCs came the material, which was cDNA or gDNA.

Individuals aged roughly 18 to 95 years were recruited from fewer than 30 US areas. Clinical histories supplied by participants themselves formed the basis of cohort assignment. The length of the CDR3 is 14 residues. The V gene's germline CDR1 is KGHSH and CDR2 LQKENI. V lost 2 bases and J 4 bases, leaving 8 bases between the germline ends. In the authors' workflow: How many nucleated cells were present was estimated from reference gene primer amplification. TCRdb's copy holds only in-frame clones and misses some; the assay was immunoSEQ multiplex PCR. That table supplies the V and J calls and clone size; D and trimming were determined from the DNA. In the table there are a few hundred thousand clones, approximately 89% of which are singletons.

Material: PBMCs or T cells enriched from blood (not recorded which). The receptor comes from a young man who had recovered from COVID-19. The rearrangement links TRBV18 to TRBJ1-4; a weak D match, TRBD1 (6 bases). The CDR3 DNA sequence: TGTGCCAGCTCACCAACAGGGAGTAATGAAAAACTGTTTTTT. Encoded protein: CASSPTGSNEKLFF.